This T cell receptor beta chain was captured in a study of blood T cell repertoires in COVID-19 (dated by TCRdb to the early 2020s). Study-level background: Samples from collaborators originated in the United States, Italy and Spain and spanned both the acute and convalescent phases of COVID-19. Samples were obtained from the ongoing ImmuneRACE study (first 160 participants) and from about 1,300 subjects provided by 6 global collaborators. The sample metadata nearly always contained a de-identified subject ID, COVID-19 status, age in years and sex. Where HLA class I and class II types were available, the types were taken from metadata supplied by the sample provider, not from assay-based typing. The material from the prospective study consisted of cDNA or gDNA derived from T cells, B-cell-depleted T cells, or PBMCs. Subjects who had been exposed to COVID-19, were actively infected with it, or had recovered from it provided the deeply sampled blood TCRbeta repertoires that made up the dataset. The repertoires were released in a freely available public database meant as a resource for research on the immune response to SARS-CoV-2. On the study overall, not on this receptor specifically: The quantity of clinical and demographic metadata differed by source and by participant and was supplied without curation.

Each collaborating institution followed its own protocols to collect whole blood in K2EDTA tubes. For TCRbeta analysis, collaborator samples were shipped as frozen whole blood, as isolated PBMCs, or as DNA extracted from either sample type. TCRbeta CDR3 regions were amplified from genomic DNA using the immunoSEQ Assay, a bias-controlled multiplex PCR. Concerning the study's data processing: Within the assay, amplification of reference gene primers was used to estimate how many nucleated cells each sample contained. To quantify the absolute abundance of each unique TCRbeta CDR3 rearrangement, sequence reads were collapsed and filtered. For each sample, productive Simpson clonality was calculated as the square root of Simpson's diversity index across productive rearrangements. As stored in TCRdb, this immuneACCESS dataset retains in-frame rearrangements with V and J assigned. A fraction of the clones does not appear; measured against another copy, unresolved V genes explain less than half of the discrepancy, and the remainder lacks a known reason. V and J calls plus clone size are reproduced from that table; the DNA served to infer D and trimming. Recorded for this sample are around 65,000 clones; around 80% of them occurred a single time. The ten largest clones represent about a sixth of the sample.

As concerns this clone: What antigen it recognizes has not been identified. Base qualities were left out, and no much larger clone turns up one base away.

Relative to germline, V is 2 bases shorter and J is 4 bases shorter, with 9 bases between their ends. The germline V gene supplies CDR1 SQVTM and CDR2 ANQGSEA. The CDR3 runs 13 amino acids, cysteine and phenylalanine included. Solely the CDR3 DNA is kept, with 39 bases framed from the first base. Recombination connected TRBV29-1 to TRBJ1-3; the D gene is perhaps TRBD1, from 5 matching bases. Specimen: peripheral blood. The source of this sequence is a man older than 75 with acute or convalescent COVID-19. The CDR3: CSVEWGDGNTIYF. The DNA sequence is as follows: TGCAGCGTTGAATGGGGGGACGGAAACACCATATATTTT. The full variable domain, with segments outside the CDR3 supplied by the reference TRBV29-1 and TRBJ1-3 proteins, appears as SAVISQKPSRDICQRGTSLTIQCQVDSQVTMMFWYRQQPGQSLTLIATANQGSEATYESGFVIDKFPISRPNLTFSTLTVSNMSPEDSSIYLCSVEWGDGNTIYFGEGSWLTVV.